This TCR beta chain emerged from a study of CD8+ T cells in alopecia areata. Study context: Tofacitinib dosing lasted 6 to 18 months, which was then followed by 6 months off drug.

Germline trimming cut 2 bases from V and 7 bases from J; bases unmatched to any gene: 2. Germline V gives CDR1 SGDLS, CDR2 YYNGEE. The CDR3 spans 13 residues. Following RNA extraction, reverse transcription yielded cDNA that acted as the sequencing template. Libraries were prepared by immunoSEQ multiplex PCR; TCRdb keeps only in-frame clonotypes and omits some of them. The profile shows 110,000 to 150,000 clones, around 50% of them singletons. Treatment specified: oral pan-JAK inhibitor, 5-10 mg twice daily. The sequences come from CD8+ T cells sorted from blood, collected at week 4, from a patient treated with tofacitinib. The origin of this receptor is a human donor with alopecia areata. This sequence joins TRBV9 and TRBJ1-2, with TRBD1 matching 10 bases. The CDR3: CASSVGTGVGYTF. The DNA of the CDR3 is TGTGCCAGCAGCGTCGGGACAGGGGTTGGCTACACCTTC.